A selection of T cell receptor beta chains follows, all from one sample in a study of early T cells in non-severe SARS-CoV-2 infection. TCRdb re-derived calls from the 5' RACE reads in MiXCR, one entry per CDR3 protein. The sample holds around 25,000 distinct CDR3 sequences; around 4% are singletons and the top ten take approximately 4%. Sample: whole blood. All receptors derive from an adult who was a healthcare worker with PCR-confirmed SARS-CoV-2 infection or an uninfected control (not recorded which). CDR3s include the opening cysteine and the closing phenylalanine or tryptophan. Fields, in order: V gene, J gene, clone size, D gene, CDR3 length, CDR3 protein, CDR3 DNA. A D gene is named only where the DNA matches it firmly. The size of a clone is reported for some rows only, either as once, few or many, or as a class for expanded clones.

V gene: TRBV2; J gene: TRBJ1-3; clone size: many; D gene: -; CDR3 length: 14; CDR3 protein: CASRPGTTANTIYF; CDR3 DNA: TGTGCCAGCAGACCCGGGACAACGGCAAACACCATATATTTT
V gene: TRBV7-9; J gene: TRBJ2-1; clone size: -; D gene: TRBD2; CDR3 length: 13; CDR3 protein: CASRLAGYNEQFF; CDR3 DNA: TGTGCCAGCAGACTAGCGGGTTACAATGAGCAGTTCTTC
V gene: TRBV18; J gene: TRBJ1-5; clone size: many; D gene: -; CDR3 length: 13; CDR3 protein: CASSRQDNQPQHF; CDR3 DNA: TGTGCCAGCTCACGACAGGACAATCAGCCCCAGCATTTT
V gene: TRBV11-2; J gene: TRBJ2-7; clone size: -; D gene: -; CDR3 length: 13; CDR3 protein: CASSLDRTPRQYF; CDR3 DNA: TGTGCCAGCAGCTTAGATCGCACACCCCGGCAGTACTTC
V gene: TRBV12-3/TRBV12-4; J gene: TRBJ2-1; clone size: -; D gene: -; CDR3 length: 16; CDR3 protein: CASSSYRGGVLNEQFF; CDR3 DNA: TGTGCCAGCAGTTCCTACCGAGGCGGCGTTTTGAATGAGCAGTTCTTC
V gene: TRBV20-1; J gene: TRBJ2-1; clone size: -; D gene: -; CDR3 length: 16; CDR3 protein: CSARQAVSLISNEQFF; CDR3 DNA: TGCAGTGCTAGGCAGGCGGTCTCCCTCATCTCCAATGAGCAGTTCTTC
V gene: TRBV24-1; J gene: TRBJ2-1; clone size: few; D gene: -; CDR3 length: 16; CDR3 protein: CATSDSGTGKNNEQFF; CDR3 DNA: TGTGCCACCAGTGATTCAGGAACGGGTAAAAACAATGAGCAGTTCTTC
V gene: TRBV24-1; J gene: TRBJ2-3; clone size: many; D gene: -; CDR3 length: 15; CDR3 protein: CATSDSLALRDTQYF; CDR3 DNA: TGTGCCACCAGTGATAGTTTGGCCTTACGGGATACGCAGTATTTT
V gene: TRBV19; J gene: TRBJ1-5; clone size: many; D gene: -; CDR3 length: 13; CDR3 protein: CASSKGRDQPQHF; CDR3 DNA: TGTGCCAGTAGTAAAGGACGAGATCAGCCCCAGCATTTT
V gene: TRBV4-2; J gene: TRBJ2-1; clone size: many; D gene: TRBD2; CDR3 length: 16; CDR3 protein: CASSQLLAGGSGEQFF; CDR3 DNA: TGTGCCAGCAGCCAACTACTAGCGGGAGGTTCCGGTGAGCAGTTCTTC
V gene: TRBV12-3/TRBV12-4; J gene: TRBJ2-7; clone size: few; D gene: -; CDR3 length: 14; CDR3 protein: CASSYPARGYEQYF; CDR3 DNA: TGTGCCAGCAGTTATCCGGCAAGGGGCTACGAGCAGTACTTC
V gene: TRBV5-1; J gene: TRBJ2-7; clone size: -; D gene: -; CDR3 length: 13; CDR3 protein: CASSFGGGYEQYF; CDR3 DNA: TGCGCCAGCAGCTTCGGAGGGGGCTACGAGCAGTACTTC
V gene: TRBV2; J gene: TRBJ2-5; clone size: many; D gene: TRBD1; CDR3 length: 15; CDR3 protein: CAIKVTGALQETQYF; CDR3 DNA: TGTGCCATTAAGGTCACAGGGGCCTTACAAGAGACCCAGTACTTC
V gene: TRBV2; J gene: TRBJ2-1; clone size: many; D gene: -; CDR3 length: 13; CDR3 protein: CASTYIDRDEQFF; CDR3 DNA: TGTGCCAGCACCTACATAGATCGGGATGAGCAGTTCTTC
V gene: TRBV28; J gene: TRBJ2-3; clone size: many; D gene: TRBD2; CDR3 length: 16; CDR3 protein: CASSGGGAGRTDTQYF; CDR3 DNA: TGTGCCAGCAGCGGGGGAGGAGCGGGACGGACAGATACGCAGTATTTT
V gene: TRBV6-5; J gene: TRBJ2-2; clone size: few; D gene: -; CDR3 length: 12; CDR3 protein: CASRLGAGELFF; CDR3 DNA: TGTGCCAGCAGGCTAGGGGCCGGGGAGCTGTTTTTT
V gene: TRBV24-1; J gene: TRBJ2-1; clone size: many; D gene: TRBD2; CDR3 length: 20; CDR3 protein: CATSAPRGTSGRRGYNEQFF; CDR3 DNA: TGTGCCACCAGTGCTCCTCGCGGGACTAGCGGGAGAAGAGGCTACAATGAGCAGTTCTTC
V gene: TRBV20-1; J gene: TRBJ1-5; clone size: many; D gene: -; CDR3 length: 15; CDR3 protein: CSARDSRPRNQPQHF; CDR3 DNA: TGCAGTGCTAGGGACAGTAGACCTCGCAATCAGCCCCAGCATTTT
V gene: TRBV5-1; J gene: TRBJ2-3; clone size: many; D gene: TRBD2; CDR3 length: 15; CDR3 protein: CASRSQREVADTQYF; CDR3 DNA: TGCGCCAGCAGGTCTCAGCGGGAGGTCGCAGATACGCAGTATTTT
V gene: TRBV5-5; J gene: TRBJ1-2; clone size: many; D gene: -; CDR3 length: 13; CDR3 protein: CASSMGPVYGYTF; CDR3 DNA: TGTGCCAGCAGCATGGGCCCAGTATATGGCTACACCTTC
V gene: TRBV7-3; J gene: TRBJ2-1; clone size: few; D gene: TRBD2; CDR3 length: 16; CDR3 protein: CASSFGTSGLYNEQFF; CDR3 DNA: TGTGCCAGCAGCTTCGGGACTAGCGGACTCTACAATGAGCAGTTCTTC
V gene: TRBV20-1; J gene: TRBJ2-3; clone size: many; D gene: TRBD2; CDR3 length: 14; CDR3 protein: CSARDSGRPDTQYF; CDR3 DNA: TGCAGTGCTAGAGATAGCGGGAGGCCAGATACGCAGTATTTT
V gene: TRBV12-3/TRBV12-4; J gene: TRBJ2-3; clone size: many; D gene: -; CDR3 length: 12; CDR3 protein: CASSPRRDTQYF; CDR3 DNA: TGTGCCAGCAGCCCCAGGAGGGATACGCAGTATTTT
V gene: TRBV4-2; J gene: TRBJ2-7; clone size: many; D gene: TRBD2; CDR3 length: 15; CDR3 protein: CASSQTPGTKYEQYF; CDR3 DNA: TGTGCCAGCAGCCAAACCCCCGGGACTAAGTACGAGCAGTACTTC
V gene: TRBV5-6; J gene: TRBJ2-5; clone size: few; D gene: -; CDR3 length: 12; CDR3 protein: CASSLYRGTQYF; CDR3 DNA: TGTGCCAGCAGCTTGTATAGGGGGACCCAGTACTTC
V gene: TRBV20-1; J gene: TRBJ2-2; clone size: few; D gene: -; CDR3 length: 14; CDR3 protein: CSASVGLGTGELFF; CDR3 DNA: TGCAGTGCTAGTGTCGGCCTTGGCACCGGGGAGCTGTTTTTT
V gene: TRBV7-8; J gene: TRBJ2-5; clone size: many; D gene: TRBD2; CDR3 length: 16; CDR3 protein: CASSYWTSGYQETQYF; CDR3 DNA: TGTGCCAGCAGCTACTGGACTAGCGGATACCAAGAGACCCAGTACTTC
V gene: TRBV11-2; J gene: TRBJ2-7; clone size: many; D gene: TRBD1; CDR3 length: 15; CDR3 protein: CASSPATGGTYEQYF; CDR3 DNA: TGTGCCAGCAGCCCGGCGACAGGGGGCACCTACGAGCAGTACTTC
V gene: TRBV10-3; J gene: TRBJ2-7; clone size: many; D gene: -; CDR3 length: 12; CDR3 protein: CAITEEGYEQYF; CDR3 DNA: TGTGCCATCACAGAAGAGGGCTACGAGCAGTACTTC
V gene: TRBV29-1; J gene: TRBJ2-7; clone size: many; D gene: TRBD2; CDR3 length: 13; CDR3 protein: CSVSSGASHEQYF; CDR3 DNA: TGCAGCGTATCTAGCGGGGCCTCGCACGAGCAGTACTTC
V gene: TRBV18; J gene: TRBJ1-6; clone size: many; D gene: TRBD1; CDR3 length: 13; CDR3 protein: CASSRDSNSPLHF; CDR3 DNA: TGTGCCAGCTCACGGGACAGCAATTCACCCCTCCACTTT
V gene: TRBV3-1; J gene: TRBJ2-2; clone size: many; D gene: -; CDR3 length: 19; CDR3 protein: CASSRYLTLDDAQTGELFF; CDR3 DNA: TGTGCCAGCAGCCGCTACCTTACTTTGGACGACGCGCAGACCGGGGAGCTGTTTTTT
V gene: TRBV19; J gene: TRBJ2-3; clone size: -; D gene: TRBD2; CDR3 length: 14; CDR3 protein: CASSMSGRVDTQYF; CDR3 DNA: TGTGCCAGTAGTATGAGCGGGAGGGTAGATACGCAGTATTTT
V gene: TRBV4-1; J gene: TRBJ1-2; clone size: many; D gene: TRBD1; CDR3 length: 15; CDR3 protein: CASSQGQGSDYGYTF; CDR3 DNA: TGCGCCAGCAGCCAAGGACAGGGGTCGGACTATGGCTACACCTTC
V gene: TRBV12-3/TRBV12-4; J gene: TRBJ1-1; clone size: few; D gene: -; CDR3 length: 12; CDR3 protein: CASSLHNAEAFF; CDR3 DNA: TGTGCCAGCAGTTTACACAACGCTGAAGCTTTCTTT
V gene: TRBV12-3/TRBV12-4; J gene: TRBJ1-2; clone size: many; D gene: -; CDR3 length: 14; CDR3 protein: CASNGLLIPGGYTF; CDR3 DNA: TGTGCCAGCAATGGACTCCTGATCCCCGGTGGCTACACCTTC
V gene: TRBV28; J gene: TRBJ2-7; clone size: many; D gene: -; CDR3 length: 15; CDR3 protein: CASSGIDRLSYEQYF; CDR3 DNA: TGTGCCAGCAGTGGCATAGACCGACTCAGCTACGAGCAGTACTTC
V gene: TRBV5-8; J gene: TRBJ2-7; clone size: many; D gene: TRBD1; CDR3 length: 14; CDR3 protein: CASSPDRASYEQYF; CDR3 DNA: TGTGCCAGCAGCCCGGACAGGGCCTCCTACGAGCAGTACTTC
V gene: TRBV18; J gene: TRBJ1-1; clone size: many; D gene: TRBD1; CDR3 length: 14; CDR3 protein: CASSRDRGHTEAFF; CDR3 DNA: TGTGCCAGCTCACGGGACAGGGGGCACACTGAAGCTTTCTTT
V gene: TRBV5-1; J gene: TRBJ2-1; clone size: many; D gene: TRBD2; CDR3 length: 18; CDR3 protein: CASSLKGTSGHSYNEQFF; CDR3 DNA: TGCGCCAGCAGCTTGAAGGGGACTAGCGGTCATTCCTACAATGAGCAGTTCTTC
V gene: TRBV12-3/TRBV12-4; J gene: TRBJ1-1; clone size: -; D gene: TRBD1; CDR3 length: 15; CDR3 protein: CASRDRGVKNTEAFF; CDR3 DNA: TGTGCCAGCAGGGACAGGGGTGTAAAAAACACTGAAGCTTTCTTT
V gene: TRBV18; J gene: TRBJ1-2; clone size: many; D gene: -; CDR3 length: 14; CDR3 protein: CASSVTESRYGYTF; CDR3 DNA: TGTGCCAGCTCAGTTACGGAATCCCGCTATGGCTACACCTTC
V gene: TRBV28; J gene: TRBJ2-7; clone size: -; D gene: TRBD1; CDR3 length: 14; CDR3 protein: CASTGQGSPYEQYF; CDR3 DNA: TGTGCCAGCACCGGACAGGGCTCGCCCTACGAGCAGTACTTC
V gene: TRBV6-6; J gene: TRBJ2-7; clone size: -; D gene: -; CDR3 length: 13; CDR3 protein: CASSPAGAGEQYF; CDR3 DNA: TGTGCCAGCAGCCCGGCGGGGGCGGGGGAGCAGTACTTC
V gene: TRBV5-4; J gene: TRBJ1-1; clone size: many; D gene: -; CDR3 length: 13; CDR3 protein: CASSPLREAEAFF; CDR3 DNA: TGTGCCAGCAGTCCCCTCAGGGAGGCTGAAGCTTTCTTT
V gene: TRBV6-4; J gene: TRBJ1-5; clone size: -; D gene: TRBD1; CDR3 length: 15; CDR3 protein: CARVTGASGNQPQHF; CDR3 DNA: TGTGCCAGGGTAACAGGGGCATCGGGCAATCAGCCCCAGCATTTT
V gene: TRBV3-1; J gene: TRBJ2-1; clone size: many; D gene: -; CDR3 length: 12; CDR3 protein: CASSHLEGEQFF; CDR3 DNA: TGTGCCAGCAGCCATCTGGAGGGAGAGCAGTTCTTC
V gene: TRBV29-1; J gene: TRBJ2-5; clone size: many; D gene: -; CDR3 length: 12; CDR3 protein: CSGTDDQETQYF; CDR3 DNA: TGCAGCGGGACGGACGACCAAGAGACCCAGTACTTC
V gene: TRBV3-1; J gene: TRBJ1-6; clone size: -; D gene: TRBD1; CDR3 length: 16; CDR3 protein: CASSQDRGVYNSPLHF; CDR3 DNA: TGTGCCAGCAGCCAAGACAGGGGGGTTTATAATTCACCCCTCCACTTT
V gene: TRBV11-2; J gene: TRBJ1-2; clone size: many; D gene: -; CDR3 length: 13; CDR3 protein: CASSSQRYYGYTF; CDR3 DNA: TGTGCCAGCAGCTCCCAGCGATACTATGGCTACACCTTC
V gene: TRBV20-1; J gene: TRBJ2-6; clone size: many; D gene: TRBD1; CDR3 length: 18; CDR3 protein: CSAKVNDRGSSGANVLTF; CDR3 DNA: TGCAGTGCTAAGGTTAACGACAGGGGCAGCTCTGGGGCCAACGTCCTGACTTTC
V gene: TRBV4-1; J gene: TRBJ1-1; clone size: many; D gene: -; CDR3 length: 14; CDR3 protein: CASRGRTVNTEAFF; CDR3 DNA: TGCGCCAGCAGGGGACGGACAGTGAACACTGAAGCTTTCTTT